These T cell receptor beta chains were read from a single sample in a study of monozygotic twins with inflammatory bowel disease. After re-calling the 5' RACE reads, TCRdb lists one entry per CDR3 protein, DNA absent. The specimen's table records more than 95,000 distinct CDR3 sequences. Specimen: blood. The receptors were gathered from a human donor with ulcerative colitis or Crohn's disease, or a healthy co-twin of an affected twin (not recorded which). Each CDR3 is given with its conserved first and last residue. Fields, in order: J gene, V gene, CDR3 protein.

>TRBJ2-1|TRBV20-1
CSASEASGRFEFF
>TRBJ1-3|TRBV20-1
CSATGRGDTIYF
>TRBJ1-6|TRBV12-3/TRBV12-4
CASSGQGRNSPLHF
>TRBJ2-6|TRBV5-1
CASSLSISHRSGANVLTF
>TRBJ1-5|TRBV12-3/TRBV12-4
CASRTQGLGNQPQHF
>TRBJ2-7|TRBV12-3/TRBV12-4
CASSLEWLGASYEQYF
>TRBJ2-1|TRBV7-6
CASSPETGRGEQFF
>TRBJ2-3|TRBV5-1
CASSFRGQGVGRGTDTQYF
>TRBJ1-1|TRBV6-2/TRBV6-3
CASNGLSNTEAFF
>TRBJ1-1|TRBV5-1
CASSPLSGTVNTEAFF
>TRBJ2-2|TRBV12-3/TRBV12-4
CASSYHQRGTGELFF
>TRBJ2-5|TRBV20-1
CSAQRGLETQYF
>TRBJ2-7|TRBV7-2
CASSLVSSVAGHEYF
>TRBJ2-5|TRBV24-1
CATRGAEQETQYF
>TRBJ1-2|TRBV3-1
CASSQGGLLKRGYTF
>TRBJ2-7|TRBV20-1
CSARDLRDSSYEQYF
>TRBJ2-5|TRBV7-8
CASSLSAGTGVVQTQYF
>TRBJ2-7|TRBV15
CATSRDGSGSGTYEQYF
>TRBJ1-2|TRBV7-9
CASQQGSGGYTF
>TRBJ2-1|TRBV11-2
CASSLVSRGVNEQFF
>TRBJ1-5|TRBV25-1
CASSSRGQESNQPQHF
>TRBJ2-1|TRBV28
CASTSGAYNEQFF
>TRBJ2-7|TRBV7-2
CASSLGLAYEQYF
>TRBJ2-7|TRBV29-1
CSVARQGIGYEQYF
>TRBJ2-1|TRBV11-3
CASSRFQFNEQFF
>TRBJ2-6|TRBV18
CASSLGLSGANVLTF
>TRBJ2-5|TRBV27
CASMNLKRLAQRETQYF